The entry below describes one T cell receptor (beta chain). The CDR3 sequence is 14 residues long. Trimming cost V 2 bases and J 2 bases, with 10 bases left between them. The V gene's germline CDR1 is ENHRY and CDR2 SYGVKD. The table came from immunoSEQ multiplex PCR; TCRdb's copy has only in-frame clones and leaves some out. This table has roughly 36,000 clones, around 40% appearing once. These data are taken from a study of neoadjuvant anti-PD-1 for oral cavity cancer. Study-wide context: Patients without progression received a fourth nivolumab dose around day 43, then surgical resection on days 50-56.

Time point indicated: after neoadjuvant nivolumab, at surgical resection. These newly diagnosed stage II-IVA oral cavity squamous cell carcinoma patients had no prior systemic or radiation treatment. The source was tumor tissue, collected after nivolumab (anti-PD-1) treatment. The sequence was collected from a person aged 40 to 85 with oral cavity squamous cell carcinoma. The chain couples TRBV10-3 to TRBJ2-7; D possibly corresponds to TRBD1 (5 bases). This CDR3 reads CAISETTDTYEQYF. The DNA for the CDR3 is TGTGCCATCAGTGAGACGACAGATACCTACGAGCAGTACTTC.